These 16 T cell receptor beta chains originate from one sample sequenced in a study of cytomegalovirus exposure and HLA in healthy donors (dated 2017 in TCRdb). The method was the immunoSEQ multiplex PCR assay. For the multiplex PCR, a mixture combining 60 forward primers for TCR Vbeta segments and 13 reverse primers for TCR Jbeta segments was used. Entries here come from immuneACCESS through TCRdb and include only in-frame sequences with V and J called. Some clones fail to appear in such tables; in the studies checked, an unresolved V gene covers under half of the shortfall, and the cause of the remainder is unknown. Across this sample there are some 140,000 clones, with 79% seen only once. The top ten clones comprise 3.1% of the sample. The sample was PBMCs. The receptors shown here come from a female donor in good health and CMV-seronegative.

This clone was seen once. V is TRBV7-2 and J is TRBJ2-4, with 11 bases identical to TRBD2. Trimming at V came to 4 bases and at J to 9 bases, leaving 8 bases not matched to a gene. Per the germline V gene, CDR1 is SGHTA and CDR2 is FQGNSA. There are 15 residues in the CDR3. For the CDR3, the DNA is TGTGCCAGCAGCTCCCCGACTAGCGGGATTGGCATTCAGTACTTC. As protein: CASSSPTSGIGIQYF.

The J gene is TRBJ2-7, the V gene TRBV19, with 7 bases aligning to TRBD1. After removal of 0 bases from V and 3 bases from J, the junction contained 5 bases not matched to a gene. The length of the CDR3 is 15 residues. CDR1 LNHDA and CDR2 SQIVND come from the germline V gene (reference sequence). CDR3 nucleotides: TGTGCCAGTAGTATAGAGATGGGACAGATCTACGAGCAGTACTTC. Translated: CASSIEMGQIYEQYF.

This clone has just a few counts. The V and J genes are TRBV6-5 and TRBJ1-5, with D perhaps matching TRBD1 (6 bases). The V gene lost 4 bases and the J gene lost 2 bases, with 9 bases spanning the gap. The germline V gene has CDR1 MNHEY and CDR2 SVGAGI. The CDR3 spans 14 residues. Here the CDR3 DNA reads TGTGCCAGCAGTTCAGGGGTGGGCAATCAGCCCCAGCATTTT. It is translated as CASSSGVGNQPQHF.

The J gene is TRBJ2-7, the V gene TRBV30; D may be TRBD1 (6 bases). Germline CDR1 is GTSNPN and CDR2 is SVGIG (reference sequence). Trimming left V 5 bases short and J 2 bases short, with 22 bases between. This CDR3 region has 16 residues. For the CDR3, the DNA is TGTGCCTGGGCCCGGGACATCTCCGCATTTACCTACGAGCAGTACTTC. Protein: CAWARDISAFTYEQYF. The full variable domain, its missing parts supplied by reference TRBV30 and TRBJ2-7, is SQTIHQWPATLVQPVGSPLSLECTVEGTSNPNLYWYRQAAGRGLQLLFYSVGIGQISSEVPQNLSASRPQDRQFILSSKKLLLSDSGFYLCAWARDISAFTYEQYFGPGTRLTVT.

The chain links TRBV21-1 to TRBJ2-5; TRBD2 is taken as the D call from the table, unchecked against the DNA. TRBV21-1 is annotated as a pseudogene. The CDR3 length is 18 residues. The CDR3: CASSKLSGEVRNQETQYF. In DNA, the CDR3 is TGTGCCAGCAGCAAACTTTCCGGGGAGGTCAGAAACCAAGAGACCCAGTACTTC.

The chain employs TRBV27 and TRBJ2-7; TRBD1 agrees at 7 bases. Germline CDR1 MNHEY, CDR2 SMNVEV (reference sequence). CDR3 length: 13 residues. The V segment lost 4 bases and the J segment 5 bases; nucleotides outside the gene matches: 5. The CDR3 region has the DNA TGTGCCAGCAGTTGGGCGACAGGGAACGAGCAGTACTTC. Translated: CASSWATGNEQYF.

The chain combines TRBV7-9 with TRBJ2-3; D not resolved. This CDR3 spans 13 amino acids. Germline CDR1 reads SEHNR; CDR2 reads FQNEAQ (reference sequence). V was shortened by 1 base and J by 9 bases, with 11 bases between the two germline ends. CDR3 in amino acids: CASSLDQRGTQYF. CDR3 coding DNA: TGTGCCAGCAGCTTAGATCAGCGAGGCACGCAGTATTTT.

The chain joins TRBV28 to TRBJ1-5, with D possibly being TRBD1 (5 bases). V lost 8 bases and J lost 9, with 17 bases in between. The CDR3 is made up of 13 amino acids. The V gene's germline CDR1 is MDHEN and CDR2 SYDVKM. CDR3 bases: TGTGCCAGCCGTTCGGGGGACGTCCTGCCCCAGCATTTT. Translating gives CASRSGDVLPQHF. The full variable domain, rest sourced from reference TRBV28 and TRBJ1-5, is DVKVTQSSRYLVKRTGEKVFLECVQDMDHENMFWYRQDPGLGLRLIYFSYDVKMKEKGDIPEGYSVSREKKERFSLILESASTNQTSMYLCASRSGDVLPQHFGDGTRLSIL.

V is TRBV7-3 and J is TRBJ2-2, with 9 bases aligning to TRBD1. There are 16 residues in the CDR3. With 5 bases clipped from V and 2 bases from J, the junction kept 6 bases outside the gene matches. From germline, CDR1 is SGHTA and CDR2 FQGTGA. The CDR3 DNA reads TGTGCCAGCAGCCAATCCACAGGGGGCAACACCGGGGAGCTGTTTTTT. Translating it yields CASSQSTGGNTGELFF.

CDR3 protein: CATSRELTGSGYTF. CDR3 bases: TGTGCCACCAGCAGAGAGCTGACAGGGAGTGGCTACACCTTC. V usage is TRBV15 and J usage is TRBJ1-2, with TRBD1 identical over 7 bases. CDR1 is LNHNV and CDR2 is YYDKDF in the germline V gene (reference sequence). The V gene end was trimmed by 0 bases and the J gene end by 7 bases; junction bases not matched to a gene: 5. CDR3 size: 14 residues.

This chain connects TRBV25-1 to TRBJ1-2, with D tentatively TRBD1 (5 bases). Germline V gene data show CDR1 as MGHDK and CDR2 as SYGVNS. The CDR3 spans 11 residues. V lost 7 bases to trimming and J lost 8 bases, with 11 bases between them. For the CDR3, the DNA is TGTGCCAGCATGGGGAACAGGGGCTACACCTTC. It is translated as CASMGNRGYTF.

The rearrangement links TRBV5-4 to TRBJ1-1; possible D gene TRBD1, 5 bases. The CDR3 covers 13 residues. V dropped 5 bases and J dropped 5 bases, with 13 bases sitting between them. Germline V lookup: CDR1 SGHNT, CDR2 YYREEE (reference sequence). The CDR3 is CASRQSRETEAFF. In DNA, the CDR3 is TGTGCCAGCAGACAGTCCAGGGAAACTGAAGCTTTCTTT.

The chain combines TRBV5-1 with TRBJ1-1, with D perhaps TRBD1 (6 bases). Trimming left V 4 bases short and J 4 bases short, with 20 bases between. Germline V gene sequence: CDR1 SGHRS, CDR2 YFSETQ. This CDR3 is 16 amino acids long. The CDR3 loop is CASSPSGGRESTEAFF. In DNA form, the CDR3 reads TGCGCCAGCAGCCCCTCCGGGGGGCGCGAGTCCACTGAAGCTTTCTTT.

This chain connects TRBV9 to TRBJ2-4, with D possibly being TRBD1 (5 bases). In germline, CDR1 is SGDLS, CDR2 YYNGEE. The CDR3 loop spans 13 amino acids. Between the trimmed V and J ends, which lost 4 bases and 9 bases, there was a span of 14 bases. CDR3 residues: CASSLDPQGIQYF. In DNA form, the CDR3 reads TGTGCCAGCAGCCTGGACCCCCAGGGCATTCAGTACTTC.

This rearrangement joins TRBV10-3 to TRBJ2-3, with unresolved D. This CDR3 is built from 11 residues. V gave up 10 bases and J gave up 0 bases, with 5 bases separating them. In germline, CDR1 is ENHRY, CDR2 SYGVKD. In DNA form, the CDR3 reads TGTGCCACCACTAGCACAGATACGCAGTATTTT. Its translation: CATTSTDTQYF.

The chain combines TRBV29-1 with TRBJ1-2; 8 bases agree with TRBD1. The germline gives CDR1 SQVTM, CDR2 ANQGSEA. The CDR3 sequence is 13 residues long. Unmatched junction bases numbered 1, after V lost 4 bases and J lost 0 bases. CDR3 loop: CSVGDRSNYGYTF. DNA for the CDR3: TGCAGCGTTGGGGACAGGTCTAACTATGGCTACACCTTC. The variable domain in full, with the rest retrieved from reference TRBV29-1 and TRBJ1-2, is SAVISQKPSRDICQRGTSLTIQCQVDSQVTMMFWYRQQPGQSLTLIATANQGSEATYESGFVIDKFPISRPNLTFSTLTVSNMSPEDSSIYLCSVGDRSNYGYTFGSGTRLTVV.